This T cell receptor beta chain is from a study of blood T cell repertoires in COVID-19. Study processing details: Estimated nucleated cell counts came from reference gene primer amplification. Libraries were prepared by immunoSEQ multiplex PCR; TCRdb keeps only in-frame clonotypes and omits some of them. The DNA gave D and trimming, while V, J and clone size come from that table. The table shows just under 95,000 clones, with around 80% occurring only once. The trim removed 8 bases at V and 8 bases at J, leaving 10 bases unmatched. This CDR3 comprises 15 residues. Germline assignment: CDR1 MDHEN and CDR2 SYDVKM.

The receptor's source is a human donor in a cohort sampled during active COVID-19. Specimen: peripheral blood. The chain has TRBV28 and TRBJ1-6; 9 bases are shared with TRBD1. The CDR3 DNA follows: TGTGCCAGCTGTTACCGGGACAGGGCTTATTCACCCCTCCACTTT. Protein: CASCYRDRAYSPLHF.